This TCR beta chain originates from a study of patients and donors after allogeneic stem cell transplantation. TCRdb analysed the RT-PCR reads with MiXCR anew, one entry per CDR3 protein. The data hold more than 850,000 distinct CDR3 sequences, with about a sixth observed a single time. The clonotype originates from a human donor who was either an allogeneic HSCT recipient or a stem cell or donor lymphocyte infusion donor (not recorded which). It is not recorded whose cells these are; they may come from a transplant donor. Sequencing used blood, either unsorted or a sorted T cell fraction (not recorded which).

CDR3 sequence reads: CASRLTGTGNTIYF. The DNA for the CDR3 is TGTGCCAGCAGGCTTACAGGGACCGGAAACACCATATATTTT. This chain uses TRBV2 with TRBJ1-3, with D maybe TRBD1 (6 bases). Germline-derived CDR1 and CDR2 are SNHLY and FYNNEI. Trimming took off 6 bases at V and 4 bases at J, with 13 bases between the two ends. The CDR3 extends over 14 amino acids.